Listed here is a single TCR beta chain. Its antigen is not known. The entry originates in a study of T cells in Graves' hyperthyroidism and ophthalmopathy. Findings and limits, study-wide: By a 13 V-J model, ophthalmopathy was set apart from stable hyperthyroidism.

There were TCR beta CDR3 regions amplified from RNA transcripts. TCR CDR3 regions were first amplified by RT-PCR with HTBI primers. TCRdb re-called the multiplex PCR reads with MiXCR, one entry per CDR3 protein. The repertoire holds hundreds of thousands of distinct CDR3 sequences, with 46% as singletons. V lost 5 bases, J lost 3 bases, and 3 bases stayed unmatched. CDR3 length: 14 residues. Germline V gene sequence: CDR1 ENHRY, CDR2 SYGVKD. Graves' hyperthyroidism qualified as stable when ophthalmopathy did not progress within 18 months. Patients aged 18 to 65 with hyperthyroidism were newly diagnosed, with duration under 2 months. Used for diagnoses were clinical symptoms, serum thyroxine and TRAb, thyroid ultrasound and orbital computed tomography.

Sequenced input: peripheral blood or thyroid tissue (not recorded which). J is TRBJ2-5 and V is TRBV10-3, with 10 positions matching TRBD2. The sequence came from a woman aged 18-35 years with Graves' hyperthyroidism. The CDR3 DNA reads as TGTGCCATCAGTACTAGCGGGATCGAAGAGACCCAGTACTTC. Protein: CAISTSGIEETQYF.